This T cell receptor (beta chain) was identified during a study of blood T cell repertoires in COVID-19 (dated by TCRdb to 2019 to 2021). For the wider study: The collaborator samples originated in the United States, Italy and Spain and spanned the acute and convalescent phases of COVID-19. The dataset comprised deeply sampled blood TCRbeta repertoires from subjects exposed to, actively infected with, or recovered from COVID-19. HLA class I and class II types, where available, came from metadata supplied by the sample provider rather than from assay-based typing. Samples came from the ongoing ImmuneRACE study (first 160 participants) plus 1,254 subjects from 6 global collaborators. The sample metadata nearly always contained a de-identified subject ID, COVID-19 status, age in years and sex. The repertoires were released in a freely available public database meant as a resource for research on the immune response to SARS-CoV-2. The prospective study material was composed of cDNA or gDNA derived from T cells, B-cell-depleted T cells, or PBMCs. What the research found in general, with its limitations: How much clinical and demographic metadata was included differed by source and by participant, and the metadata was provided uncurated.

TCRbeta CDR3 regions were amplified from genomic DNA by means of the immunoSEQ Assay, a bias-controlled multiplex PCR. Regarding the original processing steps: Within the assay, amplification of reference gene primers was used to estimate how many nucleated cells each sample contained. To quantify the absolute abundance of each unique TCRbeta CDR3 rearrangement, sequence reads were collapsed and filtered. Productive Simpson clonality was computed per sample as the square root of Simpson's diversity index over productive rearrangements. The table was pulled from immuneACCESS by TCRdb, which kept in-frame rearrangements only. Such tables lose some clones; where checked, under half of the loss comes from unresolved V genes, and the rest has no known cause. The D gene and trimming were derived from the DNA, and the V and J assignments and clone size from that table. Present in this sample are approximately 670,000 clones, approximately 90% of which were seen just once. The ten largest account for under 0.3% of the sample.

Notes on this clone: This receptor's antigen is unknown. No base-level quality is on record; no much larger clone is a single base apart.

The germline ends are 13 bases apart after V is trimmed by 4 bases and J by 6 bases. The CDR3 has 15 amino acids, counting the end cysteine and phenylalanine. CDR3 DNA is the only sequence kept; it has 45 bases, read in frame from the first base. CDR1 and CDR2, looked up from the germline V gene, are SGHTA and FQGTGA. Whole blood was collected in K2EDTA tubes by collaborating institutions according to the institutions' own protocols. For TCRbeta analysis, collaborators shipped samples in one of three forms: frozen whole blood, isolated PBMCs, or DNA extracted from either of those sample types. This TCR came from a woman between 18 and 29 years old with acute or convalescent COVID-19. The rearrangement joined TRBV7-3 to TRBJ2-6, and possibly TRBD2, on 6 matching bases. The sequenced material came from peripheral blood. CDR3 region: CASSSGGRSANVLTF. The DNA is TGTGCCAGCAGCTCCGGAGGGCGTTCGGCCAACGTCCTGACTTTC. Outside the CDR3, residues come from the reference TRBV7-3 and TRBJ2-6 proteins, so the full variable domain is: GAGVSQTPSNKVTEKGKYVELRCDPISGHTALYWYRQSLGQGPEFLIYFQGTGAADDSGLPNDRFFAVRPEGSVSTLKIQRTERGDSAVYLCASSSGGRSANVLTFGAGSRLTVL.